The 3 T cell receptor beta chains in this list originate from one sample, sequenced in a study of cytomegalovirus exposure and HLA in healthy donors. The PCR used 60 Vbeta and 13 Jbeta primers. Profiled with immunoSEQ multiplex PCR; TCRdb holds only in-frame clones, not every one. The sample lists roughly 190,000 clones, roughly 90% occurring once. Sequencing input: PBMCs. The source of these receptors is a boy between 2 and 15 years old in good health and CMV-seronegative.

The chain combines TRBV7-8 with TRBJ1-5, with TRBD1 as a possible D gene (5 bases). The germline gives CDR1 SGHVS, CDR2 FQNEAQ. This CDR3 is 13 amino acids long. V was cut by 6 bases and J by 7 bases, with 13 bases left in between. The CDR3 region has the DNA TGTGCCAGCAGAGAGGGAGGGGACCAGCCCCAGCATTTT. Translating gives CASREGGDQPQHF.

This chain joins TRBV7-9 and TRBJ1-4, with no clear D. Trimming cost V 1 base and J 5 bases, with 8 bases left between them. CDR3 length: 14 residues. Germline CDR1 reads SEHNR; CDR2 reads FQNEAQ (reference sequence). CDR3 nucleotide sequence: TGTGCCAGCAGCTTAGACAGTCGAAATGAAAAACTGTTTTTT. Its translation is CASSLDSRNEKLFF.

The CDR3 loop reads CASSQEASTYENEQFF. The CDR3 nucleotides are TGTGCCAGCAGCCAAGAGGCCTCGACTTATGAAAATGAGCAGTTCTTC. V gene TRBV5-6 combines with J gene TRBJ2-1; D unclear. Germline CDR1 is SGHDT and CDR2 is YYEEEE. The CDR3 is made up of 16 amino acids. The V gene lost 4 bases and the J gene lost 7 bases, with 21 bases spanning the gap.